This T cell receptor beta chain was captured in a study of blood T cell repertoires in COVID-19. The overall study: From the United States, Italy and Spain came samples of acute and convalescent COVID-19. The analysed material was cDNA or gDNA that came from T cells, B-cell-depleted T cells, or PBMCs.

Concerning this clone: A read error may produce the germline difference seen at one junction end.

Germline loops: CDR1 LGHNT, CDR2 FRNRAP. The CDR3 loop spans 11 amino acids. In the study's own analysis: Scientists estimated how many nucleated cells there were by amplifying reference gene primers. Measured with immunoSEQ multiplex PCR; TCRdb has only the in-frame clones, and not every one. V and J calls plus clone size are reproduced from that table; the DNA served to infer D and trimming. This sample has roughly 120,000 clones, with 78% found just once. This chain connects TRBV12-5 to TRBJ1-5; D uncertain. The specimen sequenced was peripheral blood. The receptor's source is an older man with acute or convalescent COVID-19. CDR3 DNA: TGTGCTAGTGGCTTGGCGGGGCCCCAGCATTTT. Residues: CASGLAGPQHF.